This T cell receptor (beta chain) was sequenced in a study of shared clonotypes between healthy human individuals. About the study: A donor's plate count was three for CD4 naive and three for CD4 memory; CD8 naive had two and CD8 memory one. Study conclusions and caveats: Shared clonotypes across all four donors exceeded non-shared ones in generation probability. Some naive CD4 clonotypes, about 5.5%, turned up in common across a handful of donors.

Trimming stripped 2 bases from V and 3 bases from J, with 14 bases between. The germline gives CDR1 SGHTA, CDR2 FQGNSA. This CDR3 is 15 amino acids long. Several immunoSEQ 96-well plates shared each subset's DNA, each plate a replicate. Libraries were prepared by immunoSEQ multiplex PCR; TCRdb keeps only in-frame clonotypes and omits some of them. Of approximately 2,000,000 clones detected, just under 95% appear once; the ten largest clones hold about 0.41%. In regard to this clone: Its antigen is as yet unknown.

This sequence joins TRBV7-2 and TRBJ2-7, with D perhaps TRBD1 (6 bases). The receptor was derived from a young man in good health. Some clones in this sample may be carry-over from other donors' samples. The sequenced material came from naive CD4+ T cells from PBMCs. This sample's subset: CD45RA+ positively selected. In DNA form, the CDR3 reads TGTGCCAGCAGCTTATGGAGACAGGCACTCTACGAGCAGTACTTC. Translating it yields CASSLWRQALYEQYF. The full variable domain, its missing parts supplied by reference TRBV7-2 and TRBJ2-7, is GAGVSQSPSNKVTEKGKDVELRCDPISGHTALYWYRQSLGQGLEFLIYFQGNSAPDKSGLPSDRFSAERTGGSVSTLTIQRTQQEDSAVYLCASSLWRQALYEQYFGPGTRLTVT.